This T cell receptor (beta chain) was obtained from a study of regulatory T cells in long-lasting Graves disease. Stated time point: newly diagnosed GD, antithyroid drugs for less than 3 months. Scientists built the TCR library using RNA that was extracted from PBMCs. Investigators prepared the TCR beta libraries by applying iRepertoire HTBI primers and Arm-PCR of CDR3 regions. TCRdb processed the multiplex PCR reads anew with MiXCR; each CDR3 protein has one entry. The repertoire holds about 470,000 distinct CDR3 sequences, about 17% seen once, with about 12% in the top ten. This clonotype has ten or more counts. The CDR3 loop spans 14 amino acids. The germline V gene encodes CDR1 MNHEY and CDR2 SMNVEV (reference sequence). The V segment lost 7 bases and the J segment 4 bases; nucleotides outside the gene matches: 8. Separately, the same data were catalogued under a study of T cells in Graves' hyperthyroidism and ophthalmopathy. That source reports: The model predicted ophthalmopathy a median approximately seven months before onset.

This material consisted of peripheral blood mononuclear cells (PBMCs), taken at new diagnosis, from a patient treated with antithyroid drugs. The chain carries TRBV27 and TRBJ2-7; 9 bases agree with TRBD2. This receptor was obtained from a man aged 40-49 years with Graves disease. The CDR3 nucleotides read TGTGCCAGCAAAAGCGGGAGGAACAAATACGAGCAGTACTTC. Encoded protein: CASKSGRNKYEQYF.